The sequence of this T cell receptor delta chain was determined in a study of γδ T cells in repeated Plasmodium falciparum infection. Study overall: Each infection was followed by sampling at 21 days, plus baseline and some pre-infection draws.

TCRdb reprocessed the multiplex PCR reads using CATT. The sample shows tens of thousands of delta-chain clones, roughly 0.98% of them seen only once. Bulk repertoires came from Vgamma9/Vdelta2+ or Vdelta2-negative gammadelta T cells flow-sorted from PBMC. Study-wide results and limits: Over time and infection, Vgamma9/Vdelta2+ repertoires remained highly stable and polyclonal.

A remark on this clone: Its antigen is unidentified. This DNA's translation and the protein TCRdb lists, from a much larger clone, do not match at residue 16, likely due to a read error; the protein shown is translated from the DNA.

Germline V CDR1 and CDR2: GEAIGNYY, EKD. This CDR3 has 18 residues. TRDV2 is the V gene, and the J gene was not called. The clonotype was recovered from a pool of human donors (malaria-infected and uninfected, not separated). Sequencing input: gamma-delta T cells from blood. CDR3 sequence reads: CACDKVWPFLSHTDKHIF. The CDR3 bases are TGTGCCTGTGACAAGGTGTGGCCGTTCTTATCCCACACCGATAAACACATCTTT.